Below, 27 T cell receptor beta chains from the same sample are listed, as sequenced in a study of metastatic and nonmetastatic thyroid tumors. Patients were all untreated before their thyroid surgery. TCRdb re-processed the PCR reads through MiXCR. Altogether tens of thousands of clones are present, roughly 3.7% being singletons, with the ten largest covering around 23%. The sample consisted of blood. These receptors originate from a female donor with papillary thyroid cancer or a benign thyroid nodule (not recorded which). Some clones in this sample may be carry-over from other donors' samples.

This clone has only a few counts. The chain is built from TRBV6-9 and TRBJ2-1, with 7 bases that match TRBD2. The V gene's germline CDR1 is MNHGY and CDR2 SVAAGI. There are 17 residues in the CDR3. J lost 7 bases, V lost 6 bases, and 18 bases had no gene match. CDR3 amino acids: CASSYPLRGGEGNEQFF. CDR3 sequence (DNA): TGTGCCAGCAGCTACCCCCTCCGGGGCGGGGAGGGGAATGAGCAGTTCTTC.

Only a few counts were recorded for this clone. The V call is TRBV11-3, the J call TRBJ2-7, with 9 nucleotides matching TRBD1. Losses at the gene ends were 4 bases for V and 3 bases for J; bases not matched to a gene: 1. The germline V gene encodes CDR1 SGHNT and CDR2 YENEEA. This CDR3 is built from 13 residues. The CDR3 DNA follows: TGTGCCAGCAGCTCGACAGGGGGCTACGAGCAGTACTTC. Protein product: CASSSTGGYEQYF.

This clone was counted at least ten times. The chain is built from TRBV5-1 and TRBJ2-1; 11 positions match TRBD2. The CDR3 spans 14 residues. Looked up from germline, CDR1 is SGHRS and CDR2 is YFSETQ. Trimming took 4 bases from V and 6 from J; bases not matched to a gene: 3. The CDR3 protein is CASSLSGRGNEQFF. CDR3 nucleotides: TGCGCCAGCAGCCTTAGCGGGAGGGGCAATGAGCAGTTCTTC.

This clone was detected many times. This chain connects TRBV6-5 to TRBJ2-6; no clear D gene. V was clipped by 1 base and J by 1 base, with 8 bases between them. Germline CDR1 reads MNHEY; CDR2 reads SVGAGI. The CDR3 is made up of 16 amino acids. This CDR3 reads CASSYFGSSGANVLTF. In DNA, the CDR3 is TGTGCCAGCAGTTACTTCGGGTCTTCTGGGGCCAACGTCCTGACTTTC.

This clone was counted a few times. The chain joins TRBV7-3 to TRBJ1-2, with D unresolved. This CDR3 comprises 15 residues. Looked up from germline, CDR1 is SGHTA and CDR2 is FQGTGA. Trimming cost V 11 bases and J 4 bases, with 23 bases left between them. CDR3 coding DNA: TGTGCCCACACCCGGGCCCGACGGGTATCCTATGGCTACACCTTC. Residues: CAHTRARRVSYGYTF.

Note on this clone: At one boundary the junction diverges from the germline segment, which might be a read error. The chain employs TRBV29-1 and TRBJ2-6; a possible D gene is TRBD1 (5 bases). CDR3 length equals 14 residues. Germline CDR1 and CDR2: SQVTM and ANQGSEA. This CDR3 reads CSVGWVDGASVLTF. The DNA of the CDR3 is TGCAGCGTGGGGTGGGTGGATGGGGCCAGCGTCCTGACTTTC.

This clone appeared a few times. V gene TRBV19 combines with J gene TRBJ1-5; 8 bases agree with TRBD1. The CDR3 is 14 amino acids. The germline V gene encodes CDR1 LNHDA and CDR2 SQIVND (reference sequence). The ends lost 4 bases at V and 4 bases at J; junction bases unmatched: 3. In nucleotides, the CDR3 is TGTGCCAGTAGTACGACAGGGGAGAATCAGCCCCAGCATTTT. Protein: CASSTTGENQPQHF.

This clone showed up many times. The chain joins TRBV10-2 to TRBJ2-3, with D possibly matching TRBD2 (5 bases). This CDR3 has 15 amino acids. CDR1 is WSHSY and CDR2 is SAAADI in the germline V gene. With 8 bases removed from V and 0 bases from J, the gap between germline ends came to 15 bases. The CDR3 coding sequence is TGCGCCAGCTACTCGAACCGGGGAAGCACAGATACGCAGTATTTT. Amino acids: CASYSNRGSTDTQYF.

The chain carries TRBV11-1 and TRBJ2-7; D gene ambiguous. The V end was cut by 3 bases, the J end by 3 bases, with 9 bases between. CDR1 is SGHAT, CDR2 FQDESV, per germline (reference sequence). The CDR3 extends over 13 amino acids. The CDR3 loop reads CASSFSAIYEQYF. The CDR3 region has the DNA TGTGCCAGCAGCTTTTCTGCAATCTACGAGCAGTACTTC.

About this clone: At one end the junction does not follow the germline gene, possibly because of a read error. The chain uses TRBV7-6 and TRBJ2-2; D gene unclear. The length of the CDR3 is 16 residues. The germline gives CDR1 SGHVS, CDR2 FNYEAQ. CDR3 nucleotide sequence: TGTGCCAGCAGCTTAGATTCCACGACGAGAACCGTGGAGCTGTTTTTT. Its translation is CASSLDSTTRTVELFF.

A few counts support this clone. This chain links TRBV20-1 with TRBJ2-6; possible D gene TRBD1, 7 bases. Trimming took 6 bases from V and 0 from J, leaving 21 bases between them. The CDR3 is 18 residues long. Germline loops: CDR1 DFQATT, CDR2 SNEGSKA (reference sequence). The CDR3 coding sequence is TGCAGTGCACCCGGCGGGACAGATCTTAGCTCTGGGGCCAACGTCCTGACTTTC. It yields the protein CSAPGGTDLSSGANVLTF.

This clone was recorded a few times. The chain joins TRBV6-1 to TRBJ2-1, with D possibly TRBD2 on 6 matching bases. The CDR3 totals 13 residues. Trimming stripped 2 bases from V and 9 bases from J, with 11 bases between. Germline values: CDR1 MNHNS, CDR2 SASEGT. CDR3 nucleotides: TGTGCCAGCAGTGAATCGGCGGGGAGTGAGCAGTTCTTC. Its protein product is CASSESAGSEQFF.

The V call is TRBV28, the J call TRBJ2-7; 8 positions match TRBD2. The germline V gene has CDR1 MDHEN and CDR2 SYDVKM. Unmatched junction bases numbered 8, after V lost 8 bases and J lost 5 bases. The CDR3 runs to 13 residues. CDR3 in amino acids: CASREGGLDEQYF. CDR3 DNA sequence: TGTGCCAGCCGGGAGGGGGGTCTCGACGAGCAGTACTTC. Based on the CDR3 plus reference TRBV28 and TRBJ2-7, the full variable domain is DVKVTQSSRYLVKRTGEKVFLECVQDMDHENMFWYRQDPGLGLRLIYFSYDVKMKEKGDIPEGYSVSREKKERFSLILESASTNQTSMYLCASREGGLDEQYFGPGTRLTVT.

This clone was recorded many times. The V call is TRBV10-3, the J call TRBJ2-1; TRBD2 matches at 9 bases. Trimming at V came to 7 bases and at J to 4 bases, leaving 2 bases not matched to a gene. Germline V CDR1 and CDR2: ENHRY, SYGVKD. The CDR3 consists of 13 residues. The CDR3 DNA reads TGTGCCATCACTAGCGGGAATTACAATGAGCAGTTCTTC. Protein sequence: CAITSGNYNEQFF.

The CDR3 DNA reads as TGCAGTGCTAGAGTGAGCGGGGCCTTAGGGCAGTACTTC. Protein: CSARVSGALGQYF. The rearrangement uses TRBV20-1 and TRBJ2-7; TRBD2 matches at 7 bases. CDR1 and CDR2 (germline): DFQATT, SNEGSKA (reference sequence). The CDR3 consists of 13 residues. J lost 9 bases, V lost 1 base, and 9 bases had no gene match.

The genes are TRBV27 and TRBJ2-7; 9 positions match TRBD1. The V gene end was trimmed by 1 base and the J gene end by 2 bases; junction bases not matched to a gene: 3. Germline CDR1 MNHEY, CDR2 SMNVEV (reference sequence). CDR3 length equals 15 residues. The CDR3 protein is CASSLLGQGTYEQYF. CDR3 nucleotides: TGTGCCAGCAGTTTATTAGGACAGGGGACCTACGAGCAGTACTTC.

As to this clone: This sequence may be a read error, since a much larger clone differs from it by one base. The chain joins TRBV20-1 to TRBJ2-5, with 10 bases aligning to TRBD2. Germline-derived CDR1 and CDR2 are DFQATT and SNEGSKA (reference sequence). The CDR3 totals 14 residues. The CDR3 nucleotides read TGCAGTGCTATAGACCGGCTAGCGGGAGAGGCCCAGTACTTC. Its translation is CSAIDRLAGEAQYF.

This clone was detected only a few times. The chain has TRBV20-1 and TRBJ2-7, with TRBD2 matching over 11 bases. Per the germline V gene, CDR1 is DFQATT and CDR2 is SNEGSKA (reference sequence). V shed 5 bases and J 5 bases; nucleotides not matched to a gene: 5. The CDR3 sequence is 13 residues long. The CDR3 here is CSARLAGLDEQYF. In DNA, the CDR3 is TGCAGTGCTCGACTAGCGGGACTGGACGAGCAGTACTTC.

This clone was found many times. The CDR3 DNA reads TGTGCCACCAGTGATTTTACTAGCGGGCAAGATACGCAGTATTTT. Protein sequence: CATSDFTSGQDTQYF. The chain uses TRBV24-1 and TRBJ2-3; 9 bases are shared with TRBD2. The CDR3 covers 15 residues. J was trimmed by 5 bases and V by 1 base; bases with no gene match: 3. In germline, CDR1 is KGHDR, CDR2 SFDVKD.

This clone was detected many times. CDR3 sequence reads: CASSPGLAGGIDEQFF. The CDR3 DNA reads as TGTGCCAGCAGCCCAGGACTAGCGGGAGGTATTGATGAGCAGTTCTTC. J is TRBJ2-1 and V is TRBV3-1, with 14 bases identical to TRBD2. Germline-derived CDR1 and CDR2 are LGHDT and YNNKEL (reference sequence). The CDR3 is made up of 16 amino acids. V shed 4 bases and J 8 bases; nucleotides not matched to a gene: 7.

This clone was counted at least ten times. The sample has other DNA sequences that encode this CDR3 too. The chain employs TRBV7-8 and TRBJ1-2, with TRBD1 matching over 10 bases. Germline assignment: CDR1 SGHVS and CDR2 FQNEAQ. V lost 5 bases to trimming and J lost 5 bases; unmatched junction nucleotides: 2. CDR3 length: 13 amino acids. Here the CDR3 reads CASSRGQGYGYTF. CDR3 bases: TGTGCCAGCAGCCGGGGACAGGGGTATGGCTACACCTTC.

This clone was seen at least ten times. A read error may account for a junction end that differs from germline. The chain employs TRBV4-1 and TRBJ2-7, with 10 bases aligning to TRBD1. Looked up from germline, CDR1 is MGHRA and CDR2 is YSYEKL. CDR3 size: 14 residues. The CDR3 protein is CASSRQGATYKQYF. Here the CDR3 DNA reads TGCGCCAGCAGCCGACAGGGGGCTACCTACAAGCAGTACTTC.

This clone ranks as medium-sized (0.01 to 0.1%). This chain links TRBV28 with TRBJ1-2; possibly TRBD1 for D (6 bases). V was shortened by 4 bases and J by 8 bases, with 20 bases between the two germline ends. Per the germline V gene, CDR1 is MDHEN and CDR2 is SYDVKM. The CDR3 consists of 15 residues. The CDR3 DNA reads TGTGCCAGCAGTTCCCCTGACAGGAGGATGCGGGGCTACACCTTC. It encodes CASSSPDRRMRGYTF.

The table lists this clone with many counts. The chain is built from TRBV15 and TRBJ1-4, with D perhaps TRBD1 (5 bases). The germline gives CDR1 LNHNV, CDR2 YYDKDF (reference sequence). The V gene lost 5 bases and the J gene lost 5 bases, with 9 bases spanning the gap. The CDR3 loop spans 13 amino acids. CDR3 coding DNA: TGTGCCACCAGCGGGGGTGGGAATGAAAAACTGTTTTTT. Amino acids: CATSGGGNEKLFF.

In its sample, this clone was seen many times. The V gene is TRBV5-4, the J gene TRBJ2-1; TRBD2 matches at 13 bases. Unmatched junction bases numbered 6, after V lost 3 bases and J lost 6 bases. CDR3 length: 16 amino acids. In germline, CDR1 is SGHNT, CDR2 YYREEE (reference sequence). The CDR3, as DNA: TGTGCCAGCAGCTCACCTACTAGCGGGAGGGGCAATGAGCAGTTCTTC. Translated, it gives CASSSPTSGRGNEQFF.

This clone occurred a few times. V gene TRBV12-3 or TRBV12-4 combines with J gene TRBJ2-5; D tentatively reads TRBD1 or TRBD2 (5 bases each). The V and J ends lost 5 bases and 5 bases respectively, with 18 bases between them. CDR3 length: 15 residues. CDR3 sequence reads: CASSPVGAREETQYF. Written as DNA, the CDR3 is TGTGCCAGCAGTCCCGTAGGGGCGAGGGAGGAGACCCAGTACTTC.

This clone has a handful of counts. CDR3: CASSQEGSSQGGNTIYF. The CDR3 nucleotides are TGCGCCAGCAGCCAAGAGGGATCCAGTCAGGGTGGAAACACCATATATTTT. This chain uses TRBV4-1 with TRBJ1-3; TRBD1 is a possible D gene (5 bases). Germline V CDR1 and CDR2: MGHRA, YSYEKL. This CDR3 is 17 amino acids long. V was cut by 0 bases and J by 3 bases, with 15 bases left in between.